This TCR beta chain came from a study of cytomegalovirus exposure and HLA in healthy donors. Turning to the study itself: Early released data had about 85 million unique TCRs, all coming from HLA-typed donors.

The study, taken as a whole, reports: TCR beta sequences reportedly predicted the HLA-A and HLA-B alleles of most subjects accurately.

PCR primers comprised 60 Vbeta and 13 Jbeta primers. This table comes from immunoSEQ multiplex PCR, and its TCRdb copy is limited to in-frame clones, with some not included. The data include about 70,000 clones; the top ten clones carry roughly 2.3%. Remarks on this clone: The antigen is not known.

V trimming: 4 bases; J trimming: 5 bases; junction bases outside the gene matches: 14. Germline V lookup: CDR1 MGHDK, CDR2 SYGVNS. The CDR3 spans 18 residues. Participants comprised healthy donors of bone marrow. The rearrangement uses TRBV25-1 and TRBJ1-6; 7 nucleotides line up with TRBD1. The sequenced material came from PBMCs. The origin of this receptor is a female donor in good health and CMV-seropositive. Written as DNA, the CDR3 is TGTGCCAGCAGTGGAGACAGGGTCCTAAGTTCGAATAATTCACCCCTCCACTTT. This sequence encodes CASSGDRVLSSNNSPLHF.